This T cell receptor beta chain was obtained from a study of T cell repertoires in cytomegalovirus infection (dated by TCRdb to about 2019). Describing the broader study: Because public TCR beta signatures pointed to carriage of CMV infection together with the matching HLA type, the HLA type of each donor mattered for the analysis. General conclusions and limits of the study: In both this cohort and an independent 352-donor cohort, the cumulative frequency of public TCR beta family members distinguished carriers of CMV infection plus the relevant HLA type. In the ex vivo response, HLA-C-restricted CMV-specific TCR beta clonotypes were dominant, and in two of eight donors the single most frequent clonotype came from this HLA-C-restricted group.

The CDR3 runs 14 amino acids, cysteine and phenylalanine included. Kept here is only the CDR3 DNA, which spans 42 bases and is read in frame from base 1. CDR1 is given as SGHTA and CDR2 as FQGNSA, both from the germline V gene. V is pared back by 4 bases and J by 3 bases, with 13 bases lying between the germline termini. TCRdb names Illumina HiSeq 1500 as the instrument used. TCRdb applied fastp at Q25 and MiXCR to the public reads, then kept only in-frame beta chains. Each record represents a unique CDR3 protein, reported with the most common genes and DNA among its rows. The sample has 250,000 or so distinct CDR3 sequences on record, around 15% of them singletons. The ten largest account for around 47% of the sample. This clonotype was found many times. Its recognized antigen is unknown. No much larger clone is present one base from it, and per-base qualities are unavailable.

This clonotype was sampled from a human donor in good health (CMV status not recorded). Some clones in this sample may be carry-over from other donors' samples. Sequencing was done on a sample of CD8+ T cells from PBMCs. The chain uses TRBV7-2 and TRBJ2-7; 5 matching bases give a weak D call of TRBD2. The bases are TGTGCCAGCAGCTCCCGGGGAGAAATCTACGAGCAGTACTTC. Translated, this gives CASSSRGEIYEQYF.